The subject of this entry is one TCR beta chain. The sample is drawn from a study of blood T cell repertoires in COVID-19. About the study: The United States, Italy and Spain supplied acute and convalescent COVID-19 samples. In each case, the material was cDNA or gDNA derived from T cells, B-cell-depleted T cells, or PBMCs.

Authors' analysis steps: Scientists estimated how many nucleated cells there were by amplifying reference gene primers. Clones were read by immunoSEQ multiplex PCR, and TCRdb kept only the in-frame ones, dropping some. Clone size and V and J calls were adopted from that table, with D and trimming inferred from the DNA. The sample shows around 220,000 clones, 85% to 90% of them seen only once. CDR1 SGDLS and CDR2 YYNGEE come from the germline V gene. V was clipped by 2 bases and J by 2 bases; unmatched bases: 1. The CDR3 is 15 amino acids. The source material was peripheral blood. The chain employs TRBV9 and TRBJ2-2; 9 bases map to TRBD2. This TCR was sampled from a young man with active or convalescent COVID-19. The CDR3 here is CASSVTSGNTGELFF. The CDR3 DNA reads as TGTGCCAGCAGCGTGACTAGCGGAAACACCGGGGAGCTGTTTTTT.